Presented here are 15 T cell receptor beta chains from one specimen sequenced in a study of blood T cell repertoires in COVID-19. TCRdb's table, derived via immunoSEQ multiplex PCR, lists solely in-frame clones and lacks some. The sample has 40,000 to 65,000 clones; more than 70% are singletons. Sequenced sample: peripheral blood. The receptors here all came from a man in his 70s with active COVID-19.

The chain employs TRBV24-1 and TRBJ2-5; TRBD1 matches at 8 bases. This CDR3 spans 16 amino acids. Trimming cost V 3 bases and J 0 bases; bases outside gene matches: 5. Germline-derived CDR1 and CDR2 are KGHDR and SFDVKD. CDR3 region: CATSDTRGQYQETQYF. As DNA, the CDR3 is TGTGCCACCAGTGATACCAGGGGGCAGTACCAAGAGACCCAGTACTTC.

CDR3: CASSLAWVGARNTEAFF. The CDR3 DNA follows: TGTGCCAGCAGCTTGGCTTGGGTGGGGGCCCGGAACACTGAAGCTTTCTTT. The chain joins TRBV5-6 to TRBJ1-1, with D possibly matching TRBD1 (6 bases). Germline V gene sequence: CDR1 SGHDT, CDR2 YYEEEE. The length of the CDR3 is 17 residues. V dropped 0 bases and J dropped 1 base, with 16 bases sitting between them.

The chain carries TRBV2 and TRBJ1-5; D call uncertain. The CDR3 runs to 12 residues. In germline, CDR1 is SNHLY, CDR2 FYNNEI. V was trimmed by 6 bases and J by 8 bases, leaving 11 bases between them. The CDR3: CASSLTVEPQHF. The DNA of the CDR3 is TGTGCCAGCAGCCTTACAGTGGAGCCCCAGCATTTT. Complete variable domain (other parts from reference TRBV2 and TRBJ1-5): EPEVTQTPSHQVTQMGQEVILRCVPISNHLYFYWYRQILGQKVEFLVSFYNNEISEKSEIFDDQFSVERPDGSNFTLKIRSTKLEDSAMYFCASSLTVEPQHFGDGTRLSIL.

V usage is TRBV27 and J usage is TRBJ2-5; 10 bases align to TRBD1. CDR1 is MNHEY and CDR2 is SMNVEV in the germline V gene (reference sequence). Germline trimming cut 8 bases from V and 3 bases from J; bases unmatched to any gene: 9. The CDR3 has 15 residues. The CDR3 loop reads CASDRGRSGEETQYF. The CDR3 bases are TGTGCCAGCGACAGGGGGCGAAGCGGAGAAGAGACCCAGTACTTC.

The chain combines TRBV5-1 with TRBJ2-6; tentative D call: TRBD1 (6 bases). This CDR3 comprises 15 residues. The germline gives CDR1 SGHRS, CDR2 YFSETQ. With 2 bases removed from V and 4 bases from J, the gap between germline ends came to 10 bases. CDR3 protein: CASSLPGVGANVLTF. The CDR3 nucleotides are TGCGCCAGCAGCTTACCAGGGGTCGGGGCCAACGTCCTGACTTTC.

The V call is TRBV29-1, the J call TRBJ2-5; D may be TRBD2 (5 bases). V lost 0 bases and J 5 bases, leaving 13 bases between the germline ends. This CDR3 spans 14 amino acids. Germline CDR1 reads SQVTM; CDR2 reads ANQGSEA. DNA for the CDR3: TGCAGCGTTGAAGATGTGAGGGTACGGGAGACCCAGTACTTC. As protein: CSVEDVRVRETQYF.

In its sample, this clone is medium-sized. The chain couples TRBV6-5 to TRBJ1-2; no definite D call. CDR3 length: 14 amino acids. Trimming stripped 6 bases from V and 0 bases from J, with 11 bases between. Germline V gene data show CDR1 as MNHEY and CDR2 as SVGAGI. The CDR3 DNA is TGTGCCAGCAGAGTCACAGCTACTAACTATGGCTACACCTTC. This gives the protein CASRVTATNYGYTF.

The chain carries TRBV12-3 or TRBV12-4 and TRBJ2-7; tentative D call: TRBD1 (6 bases). Trimming cost V 7 bases and J 6 bases, with 16 bases left between them. The CDR3 is 13 residues long. CDR3 bases: TGTGCCAGCACCGACCTTACAGGGAGCGAGCAGTACTTC. Translation gives CASTDLTGSEQYF.

This clone has more than one count but fewer than ten. This sequence joins TRBV7-9 and TRBJ2-3; 12 bases are shared with TRBD1. V shed 5 bases, J shed 6 bases, and the junction held 6 bases outside the gene matches. CDR1 is SEHNR, CDR2 FQNEAQ, per germline (reference sequence). The CDR3 consists of 15 residues. For the CDR3, the DNA is TGTGCCAGCAGCAGGACCGGGACAGGGGGCGATACGCAGTATTTT. It encodes CASSRTGTGGDTQYF.

CDR3 loop: CASSPAGGVVGNTIYF. The CDR3 nucleotides are TGTGCCAGCAGCCCCGCGGGTGGGGTCGTCGGAAACACCATATATTTT. The genes are TRBV7-9 and TRBJ1-3, with unresolved D. The length of the CDR3 is 16 residues. Germline CDR1 is SEHNR and CDR2 is FQNEAQ (reference sequence). V shed 5 bases and J shed 4 bases, with 18 bases lying between them.

This sequence joins TRBV5-5 and TRBJ2-2; TRBD2 agrees at 10 bases. The CDR3 is 17 residues long. Per germline, CDR1 SGHKS and CDR2 YYEKEE (reference sequence). J was trimmed by 2 bases and V by 0 bases; bases with no gene match: 4. The CDR3 reads CASSLERGGRNTGELFF. As DNA, the CDR3 is TGTGCCAGCAGCTTGGAGCGGGGGGGCCGTAACACCGGGGAGCTGTTTTTT.

The chain employs TRBV27 and TRBJ1-6, with TRBD1 identical over 7 bases. This CDR3 contains 14 residues. V trimming: 5 bases; J trimming: 12 bases; junction bases outside the gene matches: 10. Germline V gene lookup returns CDR1 MNHEY and CDR2 SMNVEV (reference sequence). In DNA form, the CDR3 reads TGTGCCAGCAGTAAAGGACAGGTCCACGGACCCCTCCACTTT. Amino acid sequence: CASSKGQVHGPLHF.

The V and J genes are TRBV9 and TRBJ2-2, with D perhaps TRBD2 (5 bases). The length of the CDR3 is 13 residues. Trimming stripped 0 bases from V and 8 bases from J, with 8 bases between. Germline CDR1 is SGDLS and CDR2 is YYNGEE. This CDR3 reads CASSVESGGELFF. The CDR3 coding sequence is TGTGCCAGCAGCGTAGAGTCGGGAGGGGAGCTGTTTTTT.

The chain is built from TRBV4-3 and TRBJ1-4; 12 positions agree with TRBD1. Germline values: CDR1 LGHNA, CDR2 YSLEER. With V trimmed by 5 bases and J by 5 bases, 3 bases remained unmatched. CDR3 length: 15 residues. For the CDR3, the DNA is TGCGCCAGCAGCAAAGGGACAGGGGGCAATGAAAAACTGTTTTTT. Protein: CASSKGTGGNEKLFF.

The V call is TRBV5-4, the J call TRBJ2-5, with 10 positions matching TRBD1. The V and J ends lost 4 bases and 5 bases, in that order; junction bases with no gene match: 8. CDR3 length: 15 residues. The germline CDR1 and CDR2 sequences are SGHNT and YYREEE (reference sequence). CDR3 amino acids: CASSRDRGRLETQYF. The CDR3 region has the DNA TGTGCCAGCAGCCGAGACAGGGGGCGGCTGGAGACCCAGTACTTC.